This T cell receptor (beta chain) was found in a study of T-cell memory formation after mild COVID-19. Across the whole study: Largely, TCR clusters stayed within a single donor.

TCRdb redid the calling of the 5' RACE reads with MiXCR, one entry per CDR3 protein. The sample shows 150,000 to 200,000 distinct CDR3 sequences, roughly a third of them seen only once. CDR3 size: 16 residues. The germline gives CDR1 SGHTA, CDR2 FQGNSA. V was pared by 4 bases and J by 2 bases, with 9 bases of the junction left unmatched. This clonotype was found a few times. Antigen: not known. Findings of the study overall: CD4/CD8 balance characterized clones contracting day 15 to 85, and CD4+ skew characterized later expanders. Second-wave clones reaching peak frequency on day 37 lacked confirmed SARS-CoV-2 specificity. Some SARS-CoV-2-responding clones were already detected in memory before infection.

Material: PBMCs or a T cell subset sorted from them (not recorded which). The rearrangement joins TRBV7-2 to TRBJ2-3, with 7 positions matching TRBD1. The receptor was isolated from an adult woman who had mild COVID-19 (a few samples of this study predate the infection). Cell type and time point are not known. The CDR3 bases are TGTGCCAGCAGCTCCCTGACAGGGACCTTCACAGATACGCAGTATTTT. This codes for CASSSLTGTFTDTQYF. Complete variable domain (other parts from reference TRBV7-2 and TRBJ2-3): GAGVSQSPSNKVTEKGKDVELRCDPISGHTALYWYRQSLGQGLEFLIYFQGNSAPDKSGLPSDRFSAERTGGSVSTLTIQRTQQEDSAVYLCASSSLTGTFTDTQYFGPGTRLTVL.